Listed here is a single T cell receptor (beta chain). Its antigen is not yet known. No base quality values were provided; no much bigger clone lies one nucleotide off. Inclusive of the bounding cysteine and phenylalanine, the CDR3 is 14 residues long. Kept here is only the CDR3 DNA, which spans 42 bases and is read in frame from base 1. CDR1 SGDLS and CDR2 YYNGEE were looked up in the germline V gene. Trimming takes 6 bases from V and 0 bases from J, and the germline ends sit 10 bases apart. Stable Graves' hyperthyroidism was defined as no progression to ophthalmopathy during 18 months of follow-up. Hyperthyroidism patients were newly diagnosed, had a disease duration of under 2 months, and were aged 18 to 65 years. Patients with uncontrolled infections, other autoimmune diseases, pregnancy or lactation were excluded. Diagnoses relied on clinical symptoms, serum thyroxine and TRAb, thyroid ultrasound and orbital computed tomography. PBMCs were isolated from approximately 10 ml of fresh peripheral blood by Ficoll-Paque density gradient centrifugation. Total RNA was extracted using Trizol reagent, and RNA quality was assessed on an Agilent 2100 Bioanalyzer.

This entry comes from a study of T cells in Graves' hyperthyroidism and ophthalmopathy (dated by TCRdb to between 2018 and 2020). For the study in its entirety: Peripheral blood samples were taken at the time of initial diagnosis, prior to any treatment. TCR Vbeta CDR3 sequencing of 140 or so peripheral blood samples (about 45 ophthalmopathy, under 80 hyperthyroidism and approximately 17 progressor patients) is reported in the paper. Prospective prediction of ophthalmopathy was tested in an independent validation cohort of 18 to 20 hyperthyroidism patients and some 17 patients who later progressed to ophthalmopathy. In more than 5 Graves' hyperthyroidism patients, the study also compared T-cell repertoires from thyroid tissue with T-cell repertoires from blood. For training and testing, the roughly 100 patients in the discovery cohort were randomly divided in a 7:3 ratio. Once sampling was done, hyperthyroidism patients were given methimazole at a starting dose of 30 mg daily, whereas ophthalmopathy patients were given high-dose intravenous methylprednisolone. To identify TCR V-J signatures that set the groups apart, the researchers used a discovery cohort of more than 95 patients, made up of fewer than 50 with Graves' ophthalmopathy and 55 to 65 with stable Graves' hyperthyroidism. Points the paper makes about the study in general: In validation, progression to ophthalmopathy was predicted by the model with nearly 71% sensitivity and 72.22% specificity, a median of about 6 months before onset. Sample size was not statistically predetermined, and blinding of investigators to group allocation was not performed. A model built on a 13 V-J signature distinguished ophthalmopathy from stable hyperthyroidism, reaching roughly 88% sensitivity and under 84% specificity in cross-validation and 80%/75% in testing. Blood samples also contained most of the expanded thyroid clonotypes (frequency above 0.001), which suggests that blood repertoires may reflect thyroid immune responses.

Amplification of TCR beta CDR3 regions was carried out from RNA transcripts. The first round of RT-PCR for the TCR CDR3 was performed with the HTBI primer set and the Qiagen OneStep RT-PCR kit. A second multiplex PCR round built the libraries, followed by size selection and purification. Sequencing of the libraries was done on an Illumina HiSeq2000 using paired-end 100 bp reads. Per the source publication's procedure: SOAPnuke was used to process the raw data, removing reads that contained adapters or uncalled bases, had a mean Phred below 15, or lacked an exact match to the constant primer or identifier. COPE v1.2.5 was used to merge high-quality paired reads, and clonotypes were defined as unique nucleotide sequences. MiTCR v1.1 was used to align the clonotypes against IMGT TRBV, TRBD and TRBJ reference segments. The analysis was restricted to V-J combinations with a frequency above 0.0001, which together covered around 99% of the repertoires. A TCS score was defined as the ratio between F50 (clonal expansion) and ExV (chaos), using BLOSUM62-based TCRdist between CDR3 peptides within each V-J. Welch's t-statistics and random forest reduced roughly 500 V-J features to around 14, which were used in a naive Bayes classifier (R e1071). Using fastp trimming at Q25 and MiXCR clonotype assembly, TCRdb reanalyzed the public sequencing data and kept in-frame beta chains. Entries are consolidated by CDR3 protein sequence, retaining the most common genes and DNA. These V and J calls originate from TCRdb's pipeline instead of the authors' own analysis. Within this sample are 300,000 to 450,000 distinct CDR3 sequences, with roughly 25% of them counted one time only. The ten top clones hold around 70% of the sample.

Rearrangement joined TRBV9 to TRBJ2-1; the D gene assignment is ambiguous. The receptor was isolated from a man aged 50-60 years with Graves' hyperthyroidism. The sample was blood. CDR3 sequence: CASNSMGSYNEQFF. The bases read TGTGCCAGCAACTCTATGGGCTCCTACAATGAGCAGTTCTTC.